This paragraph covers one T cell receptor (beta chain) sequence. The TCRbeta library incorporated unique molecular identifiers. TCRdb re-called the PCR reads through MiXCR, storing one row per CDR3 protein. The sample has over 400,000 distinct CDR3 sequences, around 46% seen once. This sample was included in a study of T-cell reconstitution after alpha-beta-depleted transplantation in children. CDR1 and CDR2 from the germline V gene are SQVTM and ANQGSEA. Germline trimming cut 4 bases from V and 1 base from J; bases unmatched to any gene: 7. CDR3 length equals 15 residues. V usage is TRBV29-1 and J usage is TRBJ2-5; TRBD1 aligns across 9 bases. The sample consisted of PBMCs, taken before TCRalphabeta/CD19-depleted stem cell transplant. The sequence was obtained from a girl aged 2 to 10 with aplastic anemia, due to receive a stem cell transplant. The CDR3 sequence is CSVAPLQGAQETQYF. CDR3 bases: TGCAGCGTTGCGCCTTTACAGGGGGCCCAAGAGACCCAGTACTTC.